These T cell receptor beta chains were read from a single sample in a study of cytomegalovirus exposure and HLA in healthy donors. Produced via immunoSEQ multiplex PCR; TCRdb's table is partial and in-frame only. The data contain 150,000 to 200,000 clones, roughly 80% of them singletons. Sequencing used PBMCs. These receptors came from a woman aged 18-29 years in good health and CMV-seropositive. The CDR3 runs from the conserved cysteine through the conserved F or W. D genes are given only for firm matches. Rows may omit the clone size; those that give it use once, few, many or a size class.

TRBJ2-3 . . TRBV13 TGTGCCAGCAGCTCGGCCGAGGGGGGACAGCAGCTGGGGACGCAGTATTTT CASSSAEGGQQLGTQYF
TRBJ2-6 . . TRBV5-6 TGTGCCAGCAGCTTGTTTTCGGTGAGCTCTGGGGCCAACGTCCTGACTTTC CASSLFSVSSGANVLTF
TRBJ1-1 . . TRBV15 TGTGCCACCAGCACGGTGAAGGGAGGAGAAGCTTTCTTT CATSTVKGGEAFF
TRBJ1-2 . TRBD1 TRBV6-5 TGTGCCAGCAGTCAGGGGGGCGATTTATTTCATGGCTACACCTTC CASSQGGDLFHGYTF
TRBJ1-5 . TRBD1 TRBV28 TGTGCCAGCAGTTTGTATCAGGGGGCAGGTAGACAGCCCCAGCATTTT CASSLYQGAGRQPQHF
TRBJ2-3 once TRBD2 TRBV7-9 TGTGCCAGCAGCCATGGACTAGCGGGGGGCCCTAACGTAGCCGATACGCAGTATTTT CASSHGLAGGPNVADTQYF
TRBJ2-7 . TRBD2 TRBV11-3 TGTGCCAGCAGCTCCGGGGGGGGCTCCTACGAGCAGTACTTC CASSSGGGSYEQYF
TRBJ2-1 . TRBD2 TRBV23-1 TGCGCCAGCAGTCAATTTTCTAGCGGGACCTACAATGAGCAGTTCTTC CASSQFSSGTYNEQFF
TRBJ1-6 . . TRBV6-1 TGTGCCAGCAGTGAAGTATTTACCCTCGCGAATTCACCCCTCCACTTT CASSEVFTLANSPLHF
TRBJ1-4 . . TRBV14 TGTGCCAGCAGCCAACAGGGCCAGTTCGGAAAACTGTTTTTT CASSQQGQFGKLFF
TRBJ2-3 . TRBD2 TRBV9 TGTGCCAGCAGTGCGGGGGGCGGCCCAGATACGCAGTATTTT CASSAGGGPDTQYF
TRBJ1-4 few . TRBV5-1 TGCGCCAGCAGCTTCACTTTTTTT CASSFTFF
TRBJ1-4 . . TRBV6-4 TGTGCCAGCAGTGACAGGGGCCCTGAAAAACTGTTTTTT CASSDRGPEKLFF
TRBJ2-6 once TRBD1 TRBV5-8 TGTGCCAGCAGCCCACCAGACAGGGTTGGGGCCAACGTCCTGACTTTC CASSPPDRVGANVLTF
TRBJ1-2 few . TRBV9 TGTGCCAGCAGCCCCCGGCAGGGAACATTGTTTGGCTACACCTTC CASSPRQGTLFGYTF
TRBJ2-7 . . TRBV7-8 TGTGCCAGCAGCTTACAGCGCCAAAACTCCTACGAGCAGTACTTC CASSLQRQNSYEQYF
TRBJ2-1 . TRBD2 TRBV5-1 TGCGCCAGCAGCTTGGCCGAGAGCGGGGACAATGAGCAGTTCTTC CASSLAESGDNEQFF
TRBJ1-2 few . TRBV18 TGTGCCAGCTCACCAGGGGCCCACTATGGCTACACCTTC CASSPGAHYGYTF
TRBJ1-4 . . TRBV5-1 TGCGCCAGCAGCTTGGCCGAACAGGGAAAACTGTTTTTT CASSLAEQGKLFF
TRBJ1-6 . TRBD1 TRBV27 TGTGCCAGCAGAGTTAACCGGGACAGTATTCCTTCCCTCCACTTT CASRVNRDSIPSLHF
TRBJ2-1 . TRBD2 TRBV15 TGTGCCACCAGCAGTAGCGGGGGGGTGTACAATGAGCAGTTCTTC CATSSSGGVYNEQFF
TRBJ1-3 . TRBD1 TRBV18 TGTGCCAGCTCACCGGGACAGACGTCCTCTGGAAACACCATATATTTT CASSPGQTSSGNTIYF
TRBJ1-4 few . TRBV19 TGTGCCAGTAGTATAAAGGGGACTAATGAAAAACTGTTTTTT CASSIKGTNEKLFF
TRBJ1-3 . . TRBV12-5 TGTGCTAGTGGTCGCGGCGACTCTGGAAACACCATATATTTT CASGRGDSGNTIYF
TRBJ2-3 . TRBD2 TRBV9 TGTGCCAGCAGCGTAGACCCCGAGGGACTAACACGAGATACGCAGTATTTT CASSVDPEGLTRDTQYF
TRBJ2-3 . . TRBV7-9 TGTGCCAGCAGCTTCGGAGGGAACACAGATACGCAGTATTTT CASSFGGNTDTQYF
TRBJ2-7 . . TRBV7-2 TGTGCCAGCAGACTAGACTCGTCTAGGTCTTACGAGCAGTACTTC CASRLDSSRSYEQYF
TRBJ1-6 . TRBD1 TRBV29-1 TGCAGCGCACGGACAGGGTTAACCCTCCACTTT CSARTGLTLHF
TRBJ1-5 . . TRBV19 TGTGCCAGTACCACCGGGGGGGGCAATCAGCCCCAGCATTTT CASTTGGGNQPQHF
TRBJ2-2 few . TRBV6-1 TGTGCCAGCGTAAAGCCCGGGAGAACCGGGGAGCTGTTTTTT CASVKPGRTGELFF
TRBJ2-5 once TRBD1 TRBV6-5 TGTGCCAGCAGACCTACAGGGGGCTCGGAGACCCAGTACTTC CASRPTGGSETQYF
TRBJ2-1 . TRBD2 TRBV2 TGTGCCAGCAATCGCGGGGGGGTGGGTGAGCAGTTCTTC CASNRGGVGEQFF
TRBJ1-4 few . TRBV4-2 TGTGCCAGCAGCCAACAGCAAATCGATAGGGGGATTAATGAAAAACTGTTTTTT CASSQQQIDRGINEKLFF
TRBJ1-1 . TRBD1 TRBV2 TGTGCCAGCAGCCTCAGGCAGGGGGCGGGAAATCCTGAAGCTTTCTTT CASSLRQGAGNPEAFF
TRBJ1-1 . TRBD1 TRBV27 TGTGCCAGCAGTTTGGAGGGGGCAACTGAAGCTTTCTTT CASSLEGATEAFF
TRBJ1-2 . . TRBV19 TGTGCCAGTAGTATTGACTTCGGAGACTATGGCTACACCTTC CASSIDFGDYGYTF
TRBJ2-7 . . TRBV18 TGTGCCAGCTCACCACCGAGCGCCTCCTACGAGCAGTACTTC CASSPPSASYEQYF
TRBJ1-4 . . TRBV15 TGTGCCACCAGCAGAGTTAGGGGGTTAGGTGAAAAACTGTTTTTT CATSRVRGLGEKLFF
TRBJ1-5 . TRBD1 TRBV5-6 TGTGCCAGCAGCTTGGGGGGCGGGACAGGGCTTCATCAGCCCCAGCATTTT CASSLGGGTGLHQPQHF
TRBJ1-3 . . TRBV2 TGTGCCAGCAGAGACACCTCTGGAAACACCATATATTTT CASRDTSGNTIYF
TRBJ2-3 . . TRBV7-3 TGTGCCAGCAGCCGCGGCAGTTCAAGCACAGATACGCAGTATTTT CASSRGSSSTDTQYF
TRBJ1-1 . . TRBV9 TGTGCCAGCAGTGGCGGGGACACTGAAGCTTTCTTT CASSGGDTEAFF
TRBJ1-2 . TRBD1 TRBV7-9 TGTGCCAGCAGCTTAGTGCGGGGACAGGGGGAGTCCCTAAACTATGGCTACACCTTC CASSLVRGQGESLNYGYTF
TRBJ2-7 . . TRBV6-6 TGTGCCAGCAGTATCGGTGGGGCGCAGTACTTC CASSIGGAQYF
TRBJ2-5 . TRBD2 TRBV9 TGTGCCAGCTCGGTGGCGAGCGGGGCAGAGACCCAGTACTTC CASSVASGAETQYF
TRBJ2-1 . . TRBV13 TGTGCCAGCAGCCTATCCAAATGGGGGCGGAGTGAGCAGTTCTTC CASSLSKWGRSEQFF
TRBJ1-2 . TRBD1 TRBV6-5 TGTGCCAGCAGTGAGGGACAGAACTATGGCTACACCTTC CASSEGQNYGYTF
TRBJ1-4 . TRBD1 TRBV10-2 TGCGCCAGCAGTGTTGACAGGGTGCGTGAAAAACTGTTTTTT CASSVDRVREKLFF
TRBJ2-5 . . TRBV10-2 TGCGCCAGCAGTCAACAGCGGCAAGAGACCCAGTACTTC CASSQQRQETQYF
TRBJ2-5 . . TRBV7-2 TGTGCCAGCAGCCCCCGCGCGGGGTCCCAAGAGACCCAGTACTTC CASSPRAGSQETQYF
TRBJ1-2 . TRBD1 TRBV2 TGTGCCAGCAGTTTACAGGGGACCCGATATGGCTACACCTTC CASSLQGTRYGYTF
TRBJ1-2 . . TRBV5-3 TGTGCCAGAACGGACACAGGTCATGGCTACACCTTC CARTDTGHGYTF
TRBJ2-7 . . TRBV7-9 TGTGCCAGCCGCATTGACAGCTCCTACGAGCAGTACTTC CASRIDSSYEQYF